This TCR beta chain comes out of a study of blood T cells in healthy people across ages (dated by TCRdb to 2013 to 2016). Context from the whole study: In model experiments, template switching captured roughly one uniquely barcoded TCR beta cDNA molecule for every two T cells. The study analyzed two additional independent replicas of 1 million unique cDNA reads from the same blood draw for two donors, one aged 18 to 30 and one aged 80 or older. To avoid experimental bias, donors of different ages were randomly spread across the sequencing lanes. Four age groups were formed from the donors: young (average about 17 years), middle-aged (around 39), aged (under 70) and long-lived (82). Using deep sequencing normalized with unique cDNA molecular identifiers, the study measured how TCR beta repertoire diversity changes with age.

General findings and caveats noted by the study authors: Total diversity estimates from one million sequenced T cells were considered lower bounds and underestimates. The CMV infection status of donors was not known, potentially confounding age-related changes in expanded clonotypes. Compared with the aged group, more naive CD4+ T cells, fewer expanded clones and increased TCR diversity were shown by the long-lived group, suggesting age selection. Observed TCR beta diversity correlated strongly with the percentage of naive T cells measured by flow cytometry. Because profiling used bulk unsorted PBMCs, naive and antigen-experienced compartments could not be compared conclusively. As age increased, observed TCR beta diversity per million T cells dropped in a roughly linear way, and a significant reduction was already evident by age about 40.

The method behind the library was 5' RACE. Reads for this sample came from an Illumina HiSeq 2500. The second PCR ran for roughly 6 to 11 cycles and used a J-beta primer mix along with a sample-barcoded 5' primer. Each TCR beta cDNA molecule received a unique molecular identifier from a template-switch 5' adaptor carrying 12 random nucleotides. Each sample yielded at least 3 million CDR3-containing paired-end reads. All of the RNA was converted into first-strand cDNA using the Mint cDNA synthesis kit, with a TRBC-specific oligonucleotide serving as the primer. After uracil-DNA glycosylase treatment, a first 18-cycle PCR used universal primers M1SS and BC2_uni_R on all cDNA. The authors processed their data as follows. Each sample was normalized by randomly selecting 1 million high-quality reads, each carrying a distinct molecular identifier. Instead of being binned into consensus sequences, reads with shared molecular identifiers were discarded. MiTCR, run with a Q25 quality threshold and the strictest error-elimination algorithm, handled CDR3 identification, clonotype clustering and error correction. Lower-bound total TCR beta diversity was estimated with a nonparametric unseen species model using Euler transformation. The public reads were reanalyzed by TCRdb: fastp trimming at Q25, MiXCR alignment, in-frame beta chains only. For every CDR3 protein sequence, its rows merge into one entry that carries the most common genes and DNA. Clone size and V and J calls follow TCRdb, not the original study. In all, the sample holds over a million distinct CDR3 sequences, and 40% to 55% of those were seen once. The biggest ten clones account for around 18% of the sample.

The roughly 37 donors, aged about 6 to 95 years, were systemically healthy Caucasian individuals from Russia. Each donor gave approximately 9.3 milliliters of peripheral blood, collected into EDTA-treated Vacutainer tubes. Ficoll-Paque density-gradient centrifugation was used to isolate PBMCs, with at least 7 million per sample. Trizol reagent was used to extract total RNA from the PBMCs, yielding at least 5 micrograms per sample. Naive CD45RAhigh/CD27high T cell percentages were measured by flow cytometry on a PBMC aliquot from every donor. The CDR3 goes from the cysteine to the phenylalanine over 17 residues. Only the CDR3 portion is preserved as DNA: 51 bases, with reading frame beginning at the first base. According to the germline V gene (reference sequence), CDR1 reads MNHEY and CDR2 reads SMNVEV. V has 3 bases trimmed and J has 2 bases trimmed; junction bases matching no gene number 10. A word on this clonotype: Its antigen specificity is not known. One base away there is no much larger clone; base qualities are not given.

The V and J genes are TRBV27 and TRBJ2-3; 8 middle bases align to TRBD2. The sequencing input was blood. The sequence came from an older woman in good health. In nucleotide form, the sequence is TGTGCCAGCAGTTTCTACCCCCAGCGGGAGAACACAGATACGCAGTATTTT. It specifies CASSFYPQRENTDTQYF.